Presented here are 5 T cell receptor beta chains from one specimen sequenced in a study of CD8 T cells in ankylosing spondylitis. These receptors' targets are unknown. Study findings and constraints: There was a TCR beta motif, made of several highly homologous variants, that appeared characteristic of ankylosing spondylitis blood.

MiXCR was run by TCRdb on the 5' RACE reads, yielding one entry per CDR3 protein. The repertoire has 350,000 to 450,000 distinct CDR3 sequences, roughly a quarter of them found once; the top ten carry over 0.8%. The sequencing input was blood, either unsorted or a sorted T cell fraction (not recorded which). The receptor set was obtained from a male donor with ankylosing spondylitis.

The V and J genes are TRBV6-1 and TRBJ2-7; D is possibly TRBD2 (7 bases). The CDR3 has 13 residues. Germline lookup yields CDR1 MNHNS and CDR2 SASEGT. V was shortened by 8 bases and J by 2 bases, with 13 bases between the two germline ends. The CDR3 loop reads CASRLGGAYEQYV. The CDR3 DNA follows: TGTGCCAGCCGGTTAGGGGGGGCCTACGAGCAGTACGTC.

The V and J genes are TRBV7-9 and TRBJ2-3; no reliable D call. Germline V gives CDR1 SEHNR, CDR2 FQNEAQ (reference sequence). Between the trimmed V and J ends, which lost 5 bases and 2 bases, there was a span of 11 bases. CDR3 length equals 14 residues. CDR3 nucleotides: TGTGCCAGCAGCCCCGTCGGAGACACAGATACGCAGTATTTT. Translating it yields CASSPVGDTDTQYF. Drawing the rest from reference TRBV7-9 and TRBJ2-3, the complete variable domain is DTGVSQNPRHKITKRGQNVTFRCDPISEHNRLYWYRQTLGQGPEFLTYFQNEAQLEKSRLLSDRFSAERPKGSFSTLEIQRTEQGDSAMYLCASSPVGDTDTQYFGPGTRLTVL.

V usage is TRBV6-1 and J usage is TRBJ2-5; TRBD1 matches 9 bases. The CDR3 spans 16 residues. The germline V gene has CDR1 MNHNS and CDR2 SASEGT. The J segment lost 4 bases and the V segment lost 0 bases, leaving 6 bases of the junction unmatched. CDR3 in DNA: TGTGCCAGCAGTGAAGCTAACAGGGGGCGCCGAGAGACCCAGTACTTC. Protein sequence: CASSEANRGRRETQYF.

This clonotype has just a few counts. V and J are TRBV20-1 and TRBJ1-5; unclear D gene. Germline V CDR1 and CDR2: DFQATT, SNEGSKA (reference sequence). Trimming removed 2 bases from V and 0 bases from J, with 8 bases in between. This CDR3 has 14 amino acids. CDR3 protein: CSARNQHSNQPQHF. Written as DNA, the CDR3 is TGCAGTGCTAGAAATCAACATAGCAATCAGCCCCAGCATTTT.

This sequence joins TRBV5-1 and TRBJ2-1, with 15 bases matching TRBD2. Trimming at V came to 5 bases and at J to 14 bases, leaving 11 bases not matched to a gene. The V gene's germline CDR1 is SGHRS and CDR2 YFSETQ. This CDR3 is 15 amino acids long. CDR3 nucleotides: TGCGCCAGCAGGGAGCGTGGGACTAGCGGGGGGACAGAGTTCTTC. It translates to CASRERGTSGGTEFF.